This entry concerns a single TCR beta chain. This receptor's antigen is unknown. No qualities accompany the bases; no much larger clone lies one base away. This sample is drawn from a study of OX40 agonist ivuxolimab in advanced cancers. General notes on the study: The costimulatory receptor OX40 (CD134) was targeted by ivuxolimab, a fully human IgG2 agonistic monoclonal antibody. Of the roughly 50 dose-escalation patients, hepatocellular carcinoma was present in roughly 19, melanoma in roughly 15, renal cell carcinoma in 9 and head and neck cancer in 9. Intravenous ivuxolimab was administered to patients every 2 weeks at six dose levels: 0.01, 0.1, 0.3, 1.5, 3 and 10 mg/kg. The purpose of peripheral TCRbeta sequencing was to test whether ivuxolimab changed TCR sequence diversity and led to clonal T-cell expansion. In the dose-escalation cohort, roughly 80% of patients were male, and the mean age was about 55 years, with a range of 23 to 79. Prior anti-PD-1, anti-PD-L1 or anti-CTLA-4 therapy was permitted, and less than 45% of dose-escalation patients had received checkpoint inhibitors. The monotherapy dose-escalation portion (N of about 49 patients) of the phase I ivuxolimab trial is reported in the paper. Three dose-escalation patients achieved partial responses, one with hepatocellular carcinoma and two with cutaneous melanoma. Study-level results and caveats: Low levels of normalized T-cell clonal expansion were also seen in some patients who did not respond. Which antigens the clonally expanded peripheral T cells were specific for was not determined. After ivuxolimab, expanded clones were on average more numerous among CD8+ T cells than among CD4+ T cells. In the 0.1-3.0 mg/kg groups, partial responders had among the lowest normalized peripheral clonal expansion, particularly in CD8+ T cells. At doses of 0.1 to 3.0 mg/kg, clonal expansion of both CD4+ and CD8+ blood T cells was observed from baseline to week 6.

Including cysteine and phenylalanine, the CDR3 has 15 amino acids. The read is trimmed to its CDR3 DNA, 45 bases read in frame from base 1. Reading the germline V gene gives CDR1 SGHRS and CDR2 YFSETQ. Trimming accounts for 4 bases at V and 6 bases at J, while the number of junction bases matched to no gene is 12. To sequence the TCRbeta CDR3 region, genomic DNA was isolated from the sorted cells. The immunoSEQ Assay was used for sequencing of TCRbeta CDR3 regions. TCRdb carries this immuneACCESS record with in-frame sequences only. Its versions omit some clonotypes, under half of them owing to an unresolved V gene in the studies checked, with the rest unexplained. The sample profile shows roughly 70,000 clones; roughly 87% of them were found once. Roughly 2% of the sample is taken by the ten largest. Patients with autoimmune disease history or receiving systemic immunosuppression were excluded from the trial. Peripheral blood for TCR sequencing was collected from all dose cohorts at baseline, on cycle 4 day 1, and on cycle 7 day 1. Samples were obtained from an open-label, multicenter, first-in-human phase I dose-escalation trial of ivuxolimab. The trial enrolled adults with locally advanced or metastatic head and neck squamous cell, hepatocellular, melanoma or renal cell carcinoma. Before TCR sequencing, CD4+ and CD8+ T cells were separately sorted from peripheral blood.

This receptor was taken from an adult with an advanced solid tumor such as melanoma, head and neck, liver or kidney cancer. The chain links TRBV5-1 with TRBJ2-7; 8 of the junction bases match TRBD1. The sample was CD4+ or CD8+ T cells sorted from blood, taken in a trial of the OX40 agonist ivuxolimab. The nucleotides are TGCGCCAGCAGCCCAAAAGCCCAGGGGGCGAGCGAGCAGTACTTC. Its protein is CASSPKAQGASEQYF. Joined to the reference TRBV5-1 and TRBJ2-7 proteins, this CDR3 gives the full variable domain: KAGVTQTPRYLIKTRGQQVTLSCSPISGHRSVSWYQQTPGQGLQFLFEYFSETQRNKGNFPGRFSGRQFSNSRSEMNVSTLELGDSALYLCASSPKAQGASEQYFGPGTRLTVT.